This T cell receptor (beta chain) originates from a study of blood T cell repertoires in COVID-19. For the study at large: COVID-19 samples from acute and convalescent phases originated in the United States, Italy and Spain. Nucleic acid was either cDNA or gDNA, and it came from T cells, B-cell-depleted T cells, or PBMCs.

The CDR3 runs 18 residues. V shed 2 bases and J 6 bases; nucleotides not matched to a gene: 14. CDR1 is LGHDT, CDR2 YNNKEL, per germline (reference sequence). Per the original data handling: Reference gene primer amplification in the assay estimated nucleated cell counts. Sequencing was performed with immunoSEQ multiplex PCR; in TCRdb, only in-frame clones are kept and a portion is missing. V and J calls and clone size follow that table, whereas D and trimming were derived from the DNA. The data show 200,000 to 300,000 clones, with roughly 84% seen just once and around 2.5% held by the top ten. This receptor was identified in a man aged 35 to 55 who had recovered from COVID-19. The chain links TRBV3-1 (or the pseudogene TRBV3-2) to TRBJ2-2; 8 bases map to TRBD1. Sequencing was performed on peripheral blood. CDR3 loop: CASSQQKTIGQGSGELFF. In DNA, the CDR3 is TGTGCCAGCAGCCAACAAAAAACGATCGGACAGGGATCCGGGGAGCTGTTTTTT.